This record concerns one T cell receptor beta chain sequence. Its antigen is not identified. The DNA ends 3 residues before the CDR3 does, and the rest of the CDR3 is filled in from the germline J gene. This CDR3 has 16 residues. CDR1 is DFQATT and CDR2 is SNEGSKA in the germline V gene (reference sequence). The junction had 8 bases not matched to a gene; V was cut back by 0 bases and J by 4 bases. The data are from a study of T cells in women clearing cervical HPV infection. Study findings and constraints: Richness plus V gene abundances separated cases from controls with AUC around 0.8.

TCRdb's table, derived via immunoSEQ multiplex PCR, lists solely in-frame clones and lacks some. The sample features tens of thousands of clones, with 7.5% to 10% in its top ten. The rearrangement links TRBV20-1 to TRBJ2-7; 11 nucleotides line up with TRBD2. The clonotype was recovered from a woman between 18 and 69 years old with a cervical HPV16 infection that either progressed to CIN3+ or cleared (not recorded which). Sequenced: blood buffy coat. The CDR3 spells CSARDHLSGGGYEQYF. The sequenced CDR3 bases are TGCAGTGCTAGAGATCATCTTAGCGGGGGGGGATACGAG.